Below are 14 T cell receptor beta chains sequenced from a single sample in a study of blood T cell repertoires in COVID-19. Libraries were prepared by immunoSEQ multiplex PCR; TCRdb keeps only in-frame clonotypes and omits some of them. The sample shows about 100,000 clones, over 75% of them seen only once. The material sequenced was peripheral blood. These receptors originate from a man aged 55 to 70 with acute or convalescent COVID-19.

This chain joins TRBV10-2 and TRBJ2-7; D is possibly TRBD2 (6 bases). The length of the CDR3 is 16 residues. The V gene's germline CDR1 is WSHSY and CDR2 SAAADI. Trimming left V 1 base short and J 0 bases short, with 13 bases between. The CDR3 bases are TGCGCCAGCAGTGAGTGGAGCGGGCCGAGCTCCTACGAGCAGTACTTC. Amino acids: CASSEWSGPSSYEQYF.

The rearrangement links TRBV30 to TRBJ2-5; unclear D gene. The V end was cut by 3 bases, the J end by 3 bases, with 5 bases between. The CDR3 is made up of 11 amino acids. Germline lookup yields CDR1 GTSNPN and CDR2 SVGIG (reference sequence). The CDR3, as DNA: TGTGCCTGGAGCGCAGAAGAGACCCAGTACTTC. It encodes CAWSAEETQYF.

V usage is TRBV11-3 and J usage is TRBJ2-5; 10 positions match TRBD1. Looked up from germline, CDR1 is SGHNT and CDR2 is YENEEA. Unmatched junction bases numbered 10, after V lost 8 bases and J lost 1 base. The CDR3 covers 16 residues. The CDR3 loop is CASSRGRDRGQETQYF. The CDR3 DNA reads TGTGCCAGCTCTAGGGGCCGGGACAGGGGCCAAGAGACCCAGTACTTC.

The rearrangement uses TRBV6-6 and TRBJ1-2; possible D gene TRBD1, 5 bases. Germline CDR1 MNHNY, CDR2 SVGAGI (reference sequence). With 6 bases removed from V and 6 bases from J, the gap between germline ends came to 14 bases. This CDR3 contains 13 residues. The CDR3 DNA reads as TGTGCCAGCAGCTCAACCGACAGTAATGGCTACACCTTC. Residues: CASSSTDSNGYTF.

The chain joins TRBV19 to TRBJ2-1; a possible D gene is TRBD1 (6 bases). The CDR3 loop spans 15 amino acids. Trimming took off 4 bases at V and 3 bases at J, with 13 bases between the two ends. From germline, CDR1 is LNHDA and CDR2 SQIVND (reference sequence). The CDR3 region is CASSNAGTSYNEQFF. In DNA form, the CDR3 reads TGTGCCAGTAGTAACGCCGGGACAAGCTACAATGAGCAGTTCTTC.

The chain has TRBV5-6 and TRBJ1-1, with D unresolved. This CDR3 contains 15 residues. Trimming took 2 bases from V and 1 from J, leaving 12 bases between them. Germline V CDR1 and CDR2: SGHDT, YYEEEE. CDR3 nucleotides: TGTGCCAGCAGCTTTCCCGGAACGGGGAACACTGAAGCTTTCTTT. This sequence encodes CASSFPGTGNTEAFF.

V usage is TRBV10-1 and J usage is TRBJ1-1; tentatively, D is TRBD1 (6 bases). This CDR3 is 15 amino acids long. Germline CDR1 reads WNHNN; CDR2 reads SYGVQD (reference sequence). Trimming cost V 8 bases and J 1 base, with 17 bases left between them. The CDR3 DNA reads TGCGCCAGCCTTGGGCGGGGGGCACAGAACACTGAAGCTTTCTTT. Protein sequence: CASLGRGAQNTEAFF.

V and J are TRBV7-2 and TRBJ1-6; tentatively, D is TRBD1 (6 bases). V lost 4 bases and J 7 bases, leaving 14 bases between the germline ends. CDR3 length: 15 residues. Germline V lookup: CDR1 SGHTA, CDR2 FQGNSA. CDR3 bases: TGTGCCAGCAGCTCCAACCAGGGGTCGAATTCACCCCTCCACTTT. Protein: CASSSNQGSNSPLHF.

This chain joins TRBV5-4 and TRBJ1-6; perhaps TRBD1 as D (5 bases). This CDR3 is built from 16 residues. Trimming stripped 0 bases from V and 3 bases from J, with 10 bases between. In germline, CDR1 is SGHNT, CDR2 YYREEE (reference sequence). The CDR3 is CASSLGAGNYNSPLHF. Here the CDR3 DNA reads TGTGCCAGCAGCTTGGGGGCAGGGAACTATAATTCACCCCTCCACTTT.

The rearrangement joins TRBV19 to TRBJ2-1; maybe TRBD1 (5 bases). Per germline, CDR1 LNHDA and CDR2 SQIVND (reference sequence). The CDR3 covers 13 residues. V was cut by 1 base and J by 5 bases, with 6 bases left in between. CDR3 bases: TGTGCCAGTAGTATAGGGACAAACAATGAGCAGTTCTTC. Protein: CASSIGTNNEQFF.

The chain links TRBV19 to TRBJ1-2; TRBD1 matches at 7 bases. V lost 3 bases to trimming and J lost 8 bases; unmatched junction nucleotides: 12. The germline CDR1 and CDR2 sequences are LNHDA and SQIVND (reference sequence). The CDR3 loop spans 15 amino acids. The DNA of the CDR3 is TGTGCCAGTAGTATCTTACGGGACAGCCCCGGGGGCTACACCTTC. It encodes CASSILRDSPGGYTF. Full variable domain (remainder filled in from reference TRBV19 and TRBJ1-2): DGGITQSPKYLFRKEGQNVTLSCEQNLNHDAMYWYRQDPGQGLRLIYYSQIVNDFQKGDIAEGYSVSREKKESFPLTVTSAQKNPTAFYLCASSILRDSPGGYTFGSGTRLTVV.

The chain carries TRBV5-1 and TRBJ2-5, with TRBD2 as a possible D gene (6 bases). Trimming cost V 4 bases and J 2 bases, with 15 bases left between them. This CDR3 spans 15 amino acids. The germline CDR1 and CDR2 sequences are SGHRS and YFSETQ. The CDR3 coding sequence is TGCGCCAGCAGCAAGGACCCGGGAGAACAAGAGACCCAGTACTTC. Protein product: CASSKDPGEQETQYF.

This clone was counted a few times. The chain is built from TRBV28 and TRBJ1-4; 8 nucleotides align to TRBD1. V trimming: 6 bases; J trimming: 1 base; junction bases outside the gene matches: 4. The CDR3 is made up of 15 amino acids. In germline, CDR1 is MDHEN, CDR2 SYDVKM. The CDR3 is CASSPGGETNEKLFF. The CDR3 bases are TGTGCCAGCAGCCCAGGGGGCGAAACTAATGAAAAACTGTTTTTT.

The chain recombines TRBV6-2 or TRBV6-3 with TRBJ1-1; 8 nucleotides match TRBD1. CDR3 length equals 14 residues. Trimming removed 5 bases from V and 4 bases from J; junction bases left unmatched: 6. Per germline, CDR1 MNHEY and CDR2 SVGEGT. The CDR3 DNA reads TGTGCCAGCAGTGAGCGACAGGGGTTCACTGAAGCTTTCTTT. Its protein is CASSERQGFTEAFF.